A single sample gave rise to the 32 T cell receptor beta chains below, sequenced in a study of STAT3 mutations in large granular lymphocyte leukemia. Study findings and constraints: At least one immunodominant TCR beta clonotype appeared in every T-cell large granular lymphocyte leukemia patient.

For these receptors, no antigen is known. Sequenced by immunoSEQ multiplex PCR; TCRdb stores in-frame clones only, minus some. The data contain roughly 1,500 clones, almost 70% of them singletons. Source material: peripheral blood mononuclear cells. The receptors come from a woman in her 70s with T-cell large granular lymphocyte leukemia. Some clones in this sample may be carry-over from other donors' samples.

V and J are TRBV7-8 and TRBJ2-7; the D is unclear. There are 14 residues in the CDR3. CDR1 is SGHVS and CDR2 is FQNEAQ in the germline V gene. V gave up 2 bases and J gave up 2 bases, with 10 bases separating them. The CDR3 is CASSLPDAPYEQYF. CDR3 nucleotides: TGTGCCAGCAGCTTACCCGACGCCCCCTACGAGCAGTACTTC.

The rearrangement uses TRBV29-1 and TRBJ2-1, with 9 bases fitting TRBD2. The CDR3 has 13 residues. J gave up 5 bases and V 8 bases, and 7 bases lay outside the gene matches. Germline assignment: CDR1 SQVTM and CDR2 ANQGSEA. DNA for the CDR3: TGCAGCTTCGGGACTAGCCCAAACAATGAGCAGTTCTTC. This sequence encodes CSFGTSPNNEQFF.

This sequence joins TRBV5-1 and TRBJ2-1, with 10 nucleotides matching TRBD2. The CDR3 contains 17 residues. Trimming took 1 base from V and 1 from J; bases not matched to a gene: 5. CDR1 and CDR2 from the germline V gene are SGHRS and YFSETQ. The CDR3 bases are TGCGCCAGCAGCTTGACAACAGCGGGAGGGTCCTACAATGAGCAGTTCTTC. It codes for CASSLTTAGGSYNEQFF.

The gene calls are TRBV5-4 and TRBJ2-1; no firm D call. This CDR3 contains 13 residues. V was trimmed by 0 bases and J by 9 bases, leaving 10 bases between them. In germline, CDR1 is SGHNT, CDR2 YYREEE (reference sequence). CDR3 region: CASSLGLTGEQFF. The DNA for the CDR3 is TGTGCCAGCAGCTTGGGGCTCACCGGTGAGCAGTTCTTC.

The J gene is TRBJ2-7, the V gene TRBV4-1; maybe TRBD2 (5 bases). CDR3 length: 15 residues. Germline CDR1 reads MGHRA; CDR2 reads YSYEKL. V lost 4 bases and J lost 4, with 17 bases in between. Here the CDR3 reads CASSRDNYGGYEQYF. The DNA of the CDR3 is TGCGCCAGCAGCCGCGACAACTATGGAGGATACGAGCAGTACTTC.

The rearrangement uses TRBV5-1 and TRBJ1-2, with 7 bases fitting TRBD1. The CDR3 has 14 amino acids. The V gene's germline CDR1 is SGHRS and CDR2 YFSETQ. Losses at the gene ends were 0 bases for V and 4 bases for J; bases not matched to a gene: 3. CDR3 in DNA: TGCGCCAGCAGCTTGGAGGGGGCTCTCTATGGCTACACCTTC. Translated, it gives CASSLEGALYGYTF. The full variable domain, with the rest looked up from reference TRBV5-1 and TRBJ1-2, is KAGVTQTPRYLIKTRGQQVTLSCSPISGHRSVSWYQQTPGQGLQFLFEYFSETQRNKGNFPGRFSGRQFSNSRSEMNVSTLELGDSALYLCASSLEGALYGYTFGSGTRLTVV.

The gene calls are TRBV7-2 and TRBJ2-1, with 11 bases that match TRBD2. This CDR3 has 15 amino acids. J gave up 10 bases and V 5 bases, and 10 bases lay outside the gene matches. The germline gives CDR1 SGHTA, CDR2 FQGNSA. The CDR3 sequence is CASSLFLAGGREQFF. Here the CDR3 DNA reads TGTGCCAGCAGCCTATTCCTAGCGGGAGGAAGGGAGCAGTTCTTC. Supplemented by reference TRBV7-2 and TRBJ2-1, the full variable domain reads GAGVSQSPSNKVTEKGKDVELRCDPISGHTALYWYRQSLGQGLEFLIYFQGNSAPDKSGLPSDRFSAERTGGSVSTLTIQRTQQEDSAVYLCASSLFLAGGREQFFGPGTRLTVL.

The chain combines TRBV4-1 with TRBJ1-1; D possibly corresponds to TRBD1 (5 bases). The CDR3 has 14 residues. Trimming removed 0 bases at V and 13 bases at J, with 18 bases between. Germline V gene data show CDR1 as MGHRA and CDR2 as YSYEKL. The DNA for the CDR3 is TGCGCCAGCAGCCAAGATACGAGGGGCATCGTCGGTTTCTTT. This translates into CASSQDTRGIVGFF.

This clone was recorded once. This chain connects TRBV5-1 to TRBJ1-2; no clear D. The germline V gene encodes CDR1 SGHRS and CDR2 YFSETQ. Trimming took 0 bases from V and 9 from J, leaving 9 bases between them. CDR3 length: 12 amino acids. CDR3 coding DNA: TGCGCCAGCAGCTTGGTTGGGGTTCGCTACACCTTC. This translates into CASSLVGVRYTF.

CDR3 sequence reads: CSVEGYRAEFGYEQYF. Written as DNA, the CDR3 is TGCAGCGTTGAAGGCTATCGGGCGGAATTTGGCTACGAGCAGTACTTC. J is TRBJ2-7 and V is TRBV29-1, with D uncertain. V lost 1 base, J lost 3 bases, and 19 bases lay in between. Germline assignment: CDR1 SQVTM and CDR2 ANQGSEA. The CDR3 covers 16 residues.

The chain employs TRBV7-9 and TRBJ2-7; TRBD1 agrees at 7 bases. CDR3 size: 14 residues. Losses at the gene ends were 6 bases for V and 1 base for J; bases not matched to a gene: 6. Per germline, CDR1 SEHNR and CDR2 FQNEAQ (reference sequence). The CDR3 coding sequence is TGTGCCAGCAGGGCCCGGGACAGATCCTACGAGCAGTACTTC. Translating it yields CASRARDRSYEQYF.

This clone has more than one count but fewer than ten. CDR3 DNA: TGCGCCAGCAGCCGGGACAGGGGTGAGGAAGATACGCAGTATTTT. Translated, it gives CASSRDRGEEDTQYF. The J gene is TRBJ2-3, the V gene TRBV4-1; 10 bases are a match to TRBD1. The CDR3 sequence is 15 residues long. The junction had 6 bases not matched to a gene; V was cut back by 4 bases and J by 5 bases. Germline V gene data show CDR1 as MGHRA and CDR2 as YSYEKL.

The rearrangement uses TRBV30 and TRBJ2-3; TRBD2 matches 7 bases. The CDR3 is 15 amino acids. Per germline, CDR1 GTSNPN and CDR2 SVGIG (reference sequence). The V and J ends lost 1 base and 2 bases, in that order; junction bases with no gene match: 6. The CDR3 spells CAWSDGGVFTDTQYF. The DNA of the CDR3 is TGTGCCTGGAGTGATGGGGGGGTTTTCACAGATACGCAGTATTTT. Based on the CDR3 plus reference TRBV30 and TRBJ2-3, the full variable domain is SQTIHQWPATLVQPVGSPLSLECTVEGTSNPNLYWYRQAAGRGLQLLFYSVGIGQISSEVPQNLSASRPQDRQFILSSKKLLLSDSGFYLCAWSDGGVFTDTQYFGPGTRLTVL.

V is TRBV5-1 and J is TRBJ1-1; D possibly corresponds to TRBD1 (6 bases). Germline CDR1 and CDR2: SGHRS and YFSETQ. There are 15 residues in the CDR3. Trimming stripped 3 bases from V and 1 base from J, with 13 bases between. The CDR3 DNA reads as TGCGCCAGCAGCTGGGGGGCGTACACGAACACTGAAGCTTTCTTT. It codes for CASSWGAYTNTEAFF.

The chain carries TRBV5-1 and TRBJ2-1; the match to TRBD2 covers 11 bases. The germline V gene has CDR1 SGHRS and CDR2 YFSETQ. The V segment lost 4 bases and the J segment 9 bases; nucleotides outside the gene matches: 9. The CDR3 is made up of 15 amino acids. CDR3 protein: CASSKTSGMSFEQFF. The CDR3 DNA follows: TGCGCCAGCAGCAAGACTAGCGGGATGAGTTTTGAGCAGTTCTTC.

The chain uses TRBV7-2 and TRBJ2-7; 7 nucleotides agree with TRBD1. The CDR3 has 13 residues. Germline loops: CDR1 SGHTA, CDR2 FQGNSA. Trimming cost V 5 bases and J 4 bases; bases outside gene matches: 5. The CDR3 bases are TGTGCCAGCAGCCTAGGGACAGCTTACGAGCAGTACTTC. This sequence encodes CASSLGTAYEQYF.

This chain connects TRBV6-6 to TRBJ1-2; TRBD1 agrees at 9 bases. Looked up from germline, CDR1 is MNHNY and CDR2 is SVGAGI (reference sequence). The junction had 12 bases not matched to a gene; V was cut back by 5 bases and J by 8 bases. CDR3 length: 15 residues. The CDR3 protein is CASSTLTGTGQGYTF. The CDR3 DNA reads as TGTGCCAGCAGTACATTAACCGGGACAGGGCAAGGCTACACCTTC.

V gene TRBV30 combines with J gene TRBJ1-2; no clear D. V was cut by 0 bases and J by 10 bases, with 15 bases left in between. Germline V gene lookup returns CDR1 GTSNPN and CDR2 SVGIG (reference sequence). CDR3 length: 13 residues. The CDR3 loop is CAWSVKRQVDYTF. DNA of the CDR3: TGTGCCTGGAGTGTAAAGCGGCAGGTGGACTACACCTTC.

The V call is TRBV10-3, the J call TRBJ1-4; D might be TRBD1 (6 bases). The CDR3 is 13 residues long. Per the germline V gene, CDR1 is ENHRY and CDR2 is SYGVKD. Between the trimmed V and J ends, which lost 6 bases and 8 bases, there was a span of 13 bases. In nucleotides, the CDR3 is TGTGCCATCAGCGGGGGCACTGGAGAAAAACTGTTTTTT. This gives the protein CAISGGTGEKLFF.

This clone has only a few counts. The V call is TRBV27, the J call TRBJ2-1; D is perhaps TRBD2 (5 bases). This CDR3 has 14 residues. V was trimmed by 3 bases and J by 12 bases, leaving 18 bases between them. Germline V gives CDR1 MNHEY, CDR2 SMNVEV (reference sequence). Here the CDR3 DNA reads TGTGCCAGCAGTTTGCCTAGCTCACTTGCGGTGCAGTTCTTC. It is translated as CASSLPSSLAVQFF.

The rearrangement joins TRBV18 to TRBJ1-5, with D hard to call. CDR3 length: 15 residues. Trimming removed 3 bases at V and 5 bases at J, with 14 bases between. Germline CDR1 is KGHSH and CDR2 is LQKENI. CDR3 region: CASSPDRGTHQPQHF. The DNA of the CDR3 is TGTGCCAGCTCACCGGACCGGGGAACCCATCAGCCCCAGCATTTT.

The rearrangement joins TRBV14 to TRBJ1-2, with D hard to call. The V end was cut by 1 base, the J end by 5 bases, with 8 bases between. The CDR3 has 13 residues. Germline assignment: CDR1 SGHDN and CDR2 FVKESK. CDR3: CASSQVKEYGYTF. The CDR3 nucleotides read TGTGCCAGCAGCCAAGTGAAAGAGTATGGCTACACCTTC.

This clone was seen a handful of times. As DNA, the CDR3 is TGTGCCAGCAGCATGACTGGGACCTACGAGCAGTACTTC. It specifies CASSMTGTYEQYF. V is TRBV5-6 and J is TRBJ2-7, with D uncertain. The CDR3 sequence is 13 residues long. The germline V gene encodes CDR1 SGHDT and CDR2 YYEEEE. V was trimmed by 4 bases and J by 2 bases, leaving 10 bases between them.

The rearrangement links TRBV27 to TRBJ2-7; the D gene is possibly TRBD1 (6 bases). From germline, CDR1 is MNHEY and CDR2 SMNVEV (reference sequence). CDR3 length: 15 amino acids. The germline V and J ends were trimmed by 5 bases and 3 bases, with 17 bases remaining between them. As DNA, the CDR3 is TGTGCCAGCAGTCAAACAGGACAGAACTTCTACGAGCAGTACTTC. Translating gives CASSQTGQNFYEQYF.

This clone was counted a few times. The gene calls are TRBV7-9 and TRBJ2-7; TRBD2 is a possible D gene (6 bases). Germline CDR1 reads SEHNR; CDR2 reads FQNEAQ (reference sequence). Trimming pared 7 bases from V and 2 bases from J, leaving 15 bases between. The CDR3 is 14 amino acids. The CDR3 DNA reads TGTGCCAGCAACAAACCGGGGGATCCCTACGAGCAGTACTTC. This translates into CASNKPGDPYEQYF.

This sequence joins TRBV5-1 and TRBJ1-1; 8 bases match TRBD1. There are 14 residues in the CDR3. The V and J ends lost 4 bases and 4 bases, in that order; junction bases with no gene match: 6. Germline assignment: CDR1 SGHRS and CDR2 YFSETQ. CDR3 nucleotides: TGCGCCAGCAGCGGAAGTACAGGGGGCACTGAAGCTTTCTTT. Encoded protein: CASSGSTGGTEAFF.

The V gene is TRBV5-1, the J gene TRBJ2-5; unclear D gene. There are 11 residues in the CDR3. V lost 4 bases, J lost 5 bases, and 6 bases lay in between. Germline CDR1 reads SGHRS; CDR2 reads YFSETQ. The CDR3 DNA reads TGCGCCAGCAGCAAGTCTGAGACCCAGTACTTC. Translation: CASSKSETQYF.

CDR3 sequence (DNA): TGTGCCAGCAGCCTTAACAGGGGGCGCGTTGGAAACACCATATATTTT. This gives the protein CASSLNRGRVGNTIYF. The J gene is TRBJ1-3, the V gene TRBV5-6; 9 bases match TRBD1. The CDR3 sequence is 16 residues long. The germline V gene encodes CDR1 SGHDT and CDR2 YYEEEE. The junction had 8 bases not matched to a gene; V was cut back by 4 bases and J by 3 bases. Together with reference TRBV5-6 and TRBJ1-3, the CDR3 gives the full variable domain: DAGVTQSPTHLIKTRGQQVTLRCSPKSGHDTVSWYQQALGQGPQFIFQYYEEEERQRGNFPDRFSGHQFPNYSSELNVNALLLGDSALYLCASSLNRGRVGNTIYFGEGSWLTVV.

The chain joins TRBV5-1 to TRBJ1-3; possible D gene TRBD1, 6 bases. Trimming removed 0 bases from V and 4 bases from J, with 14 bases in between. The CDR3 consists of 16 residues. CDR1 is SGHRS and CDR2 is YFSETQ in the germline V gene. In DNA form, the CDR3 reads TGCGCCAGCAGCTTGGGTCAGGGGCCGGGAGGAAACACCATATATTTT. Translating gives CASSLGQGPGGNTIYF.

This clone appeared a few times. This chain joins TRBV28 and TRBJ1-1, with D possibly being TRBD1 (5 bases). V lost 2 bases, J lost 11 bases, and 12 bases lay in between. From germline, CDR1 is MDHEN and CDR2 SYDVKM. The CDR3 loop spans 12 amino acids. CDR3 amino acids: CASSLQGIGAFF. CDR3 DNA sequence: TGTGCCAGCAGTTTACAGGGCATAGGGGCTTTCTTT.

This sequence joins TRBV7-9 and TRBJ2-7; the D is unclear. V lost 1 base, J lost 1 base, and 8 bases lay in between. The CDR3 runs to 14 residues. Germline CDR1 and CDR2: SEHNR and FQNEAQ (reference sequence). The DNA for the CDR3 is TGTGCCAGCAGCTTAGACAGTTTTTCCTACGAGCAGTACTTC. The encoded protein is CASSLDSFSYEQYF.

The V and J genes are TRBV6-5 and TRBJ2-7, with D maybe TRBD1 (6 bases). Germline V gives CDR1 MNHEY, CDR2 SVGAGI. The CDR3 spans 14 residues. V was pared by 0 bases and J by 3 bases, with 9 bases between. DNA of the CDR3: TGTGCCAGCAGTTACTCCCTACAGGGCTACGAGCAGTACTTC. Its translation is CASSYSLQGYEQYF.